A single sample gave rise to the 10 T cell receptor beta chains below, sequenced in a study of cytomegalovirus exposure and HLA in healthy donors. A multiplex PCR was run with 60 Vbeta primers and 13 Jbeta primers. Sequencing used immunoSEQ multiplex PCR; TCRdb keeps in-frame clones, though not all of them. The profile shows 100,000 to 150,000 clones, roughly 63% of them singletons. Sequences were obtained from PBMCs. The source is a man between 25 and 39 years old in good health and CMV-seropositive.

This chain joins TRBV9 and TRBJ2-5, with 16 positions matching TRBD2. With 3 bases clipped from V and 1 base from J, the junction kept 3 bases outside the gene matches. CDR3 length equals 17 residues. CDR1 and CDR2 from the germline V gene are SGDLS and YYNGEE. In DNA form, the CDR3 reads TGTGCCAGCAGCGCGGGACTAGCGGGAGGGCGCCAAGAGACCCAGTACTTC. This codes for CASSAGLAGGRQETQYF.

This clone was seen once. The chain is built from TRBV29-1 and TRBJ2-3, with TRBD2 matching 10 bases. CDR1 is SQVTM, CDR2 ANQGSEA, per germline. With 8 bases clipped from V and 0 bases from J, the junction kept 8 bases outside the gene matches. The CDR3 spans 15 residues. The CDR3 nucleotides are TGCAGCTGGATCCAGACTAGCGGGAGCACAGATACGCAGTATTTT. Translated, it gives CSWIQTSGSTDTQYF.

V is TRBV27 and J is TRBJ2-7; TRBD1 matches at 7 bases. The CDR3 has 16 residues. Germline CDR1 and CDR2: MNHEY and SMNVEV (reference sequence). V shed 6 bases and J 2 bases; nucleotides not matched to a gene: 13. The CDR3 reads CASSPMGGQGAYEQYF. CDR3 DNA: TGTGCCAGCAGCCCAATGGGTGGGCAGGGGGCCTACGAGCAGTACTTC.

The rearrangement uses TRBV2 and TRBJ2-5; 14 nucleotides agree with TRBD2. In germline, CDR1 is SNHLY, CDR2 FYNNEI. The CDR3 runs 16 residues. J lost 8 bases, V lost 7 bases, and 12 bases had no gene match. The CDR3 coding sequence is TGTGCCAGCAATCCCCAGGGACTAGCGGGAGTTGGTACCCAGTACTTC. As protein: CASNPQGLAGVGTQYF.

This rearrangement joins TRBV27 to TRBJ1-6; D not resolved. V was clipped by 0 bases and J by 5 bases, with 8 bases between them. Germline V CDR1 and CDR2: MNHEY, SMNVEV (reference sequence). There are 15 residues in the CDR3. CDR3 region: CASSLSPANNSPLHF. Here the CDR3 DNA reads TGTGCCAGCAGTTTATCACCCGCTAATAATTCACCCCTCCACTTT.

J is TRBJ2-1 and V is TRBV10-3; TRBD2 might be the D (5 bases). This CDR3 is built from 15 residues. The V end lost 2 bases, the J end lost 4 bases, and 12 bases lay between the germline ends. Looked up from germline, CDR1 is ENHRY and CDR2 is SYGVKD. The CDR3 here is CAISEAGPLYNEQFF. Written as DNA, the CDR3 is TGTGCCATCAGTGAGGCGGGCCCCTTATACAATGAGCAGTTCTTC.

The chain carries TRBV27 and TRBJ1-5, with D possibly being TRBD1 (5 bases). Germline V gene sequence: CDR1 MNHEY, CDR2 SMNVEV (reference sequence). The CDR3 is 14 amino acids. V lost 1 base, J lost 9 bases, and 13 bases lay in between. CDR3 in DNA: TGTGCCAGCAGTTTATACTGGGGGGAAGGGCCCCAGCATTTT. Protein sequence: CASSLYWGEGPQHF.

The chain links TRBV7-3 to TRBJ1-2; maybe TRBD1 (5 bases). The V gene's germline CDR1 is SGHTA and CDR2 FQGTGA. This CDR3 is 12 amino acids long. V was trimmed by 6 bases and J by 6 bases, leaving 11 bases between them. CDR3 region: CASSLGGDGYTF. The DNA for the CDR3 is TGTGCCAGCAGTTTGGGAGGGGATGGCTACACCTTC.

The rearrangement joins TRBV5-4 to TRBJ2-7; tentatively, D is TRBD1 (6 bases). This CDR3 is built from 14 residues. Germline loops: CDR1 SGHNT, CDR2 YYREEE (reference sequence). Trimming removed 1 base at V and 3 bases at J, with 11 bases between. CDR3 residues: CASSLNRDFYEQYF. In nucleotides, the CDR3 is TGTGCCAGCAGCTTGAACAGGGATTTCTACGAGCAGTACTTC.

This clone occurred a few times. This rearrangement joins TRBV9 to TRBJ2-1; 10 bases are a match to TRBD2. V lost 0 bases and J lost 9; bases outside the gene matches: 12. Germline V gene sequence: CDR1 SGDLS, CDR2 YYNGEE. The length of the CDR3 is 17 residues. CDR3 bases: TGTGCCAGCAGCGTAGATATAGGTCCTAGCGGGAGTCCTGAGCAGTTCTTC. Translated, it gives CASSVDIGPSGSPEQFF.